This T cell receptor beta chain was profiled in a study of OX40 agonist ivuxolimab in advanced cancers. For the study in its entirety: The costimulatory receptor OX40 (CD134) was targeted by ivuxolimab, a fully human IgG2 agonistic monoclonal antibody. Intravenous ivuxolimab was administered to patients every 2 weeks at six dose levels: 0.01, 0.1, 0.3, 1.5, 3 and 10 mg/kg. Of the approximately 54 patients in dose escalation, approximately 20 had hepatocellular carcinoma, some 15 had melanoma, 9 had renal cell carcinoma and 9 had head and neck cancer. A male proportion of almost 85% and a mean age of approximately 55 years, ranging from about 20 to 85, were recorded for the dose-escalation cohort. Patients were allowed to have had prior anti-PD-1, anti-PD-L1 or anti-CTLA-4 therapy, and around two fifths of the dose-escalation patients had been treated with checkpoint inhibitors. Partial responses occurred in three dose-escalation patients: two with cutaneous melanoma and one with hepatocellular carcinoma. Peripheral TCRbeta sequencing aimed to test whether ivuxolimab altered TCR sequence diversity and caused clonal T-cell expansion. The monotherapy dose-escalation portion (N of about 57 patients) of the phase I ivuxolimab trial is reported in the paper.

Patients with a history of autoimmune disease or receiving systemic immunosuppression were excluded from the trial. Peripheral blood for TCR sequencing was collected from all dose cohorts at baseline, on cycle 4 day 1, and on cycle 7 day 1. The samples were drawn from a first-in-human, open-label, multicenter phase I dose-escalation trial of ivuxolimab. Adults with locally advanced or metastatic head and neck squamous cell, hepatocellular, melanoma or renal cell carcinoma were enrolled in the trial. CD4+ and CD8+ T cells were sorted separately from peripheral blood before TCR sequencing. To note about this clone: Its recognized antigen is unknown. Per-base quality was not reported, and no clone a single base away is much larger than it.

What the authors observed across the whole study: Clonal expansion of both CD4+ and CD8+ blood T cells was observed from baseline to week 6 at doses 0.1 to 3.0 mg/kg. After ivuxolimab, more expanded clones were found on average in CD8+ T cells than in CD4+ T cells. Partial responders in the 0.1-3.0 mg/kg groups had among the lowest normalized peripheral clonal expansion, especially among CD8+ T cells. The antigen specificity of the clonally expanded peripheral T cells was not determined. Low levels of normalized T-cell clonal expansion were also shown by some nonresponding patients.

Genomic DNA was isolated from the sorted cells so that the TCRbeta CDR3 region could be sequenced. The immunoSEQ Assay was used for sequencing of TCRbeta CDR3 regions. TCRdb provides this immuneACCESS table in a form limited to in-frame rearrangements. Some clones are lacking; in checked studies, under half of them reflect an unresolved V gene, and why the rest are absent is not known. The sample profile shows approximately 45,000 clones; around nine tenths of them were found once. The ten largest clones capture less than 60% of the sample. The V and J ends are trimmed by 4 bases and 1 base, leaving 5 bases between them. For CDR1 and CDR2, the germline V gene lists KGHSH and LQKENI. Reading from cysteine to phenylalanine, the CDR3 counts 13 amino acids. Left in the record is the CDR3 DNA by itself, 39 bases read in frame from the first base.

The TCR originated in an adult with an advanced solid tumor such as melanoma, head and neck, liver or kidney cancer. The V and J genes are TRBV18 and TRBJ2-1, with the D segment identity uncertain. This specimen consisted of CD4+ or CD8+ T cells sorted from blood, obtained in a trial of the OX40 agonist ivuxolimab. This receptor carries the CDR3 CASSQGSYNEQFF. The nucleotides read TGTGCCAGCTCACAGGGTTCCTACAATGAGCAGTTCTTC. With all but the CDR3 taken from the reference TRBV18 and TRBJ2-1 genes, the full variable domain is: NAGVMQNPRHLVRRRGQEARLRCSPMKGHSHVYWYRQLPEEGLKFMVYLQKENIIDESGMPKERFSAEFPKEGPSILRIQQVVRGDSAAYFCASSQGSYNEQFFGPGTRLTVL.